The rows below give T cell receptor beta chains drawn from one sample of a study of regulatory T cells in long-lasting Graves disease. One entry per CDR3 protein results from TCRdb running MiXCR on the multiplex PCR reads. The table lists 350,000 to 500,000 distinct CDR3 sequences, about a sixth of them singletons. This sample was also put to use in a study of T cells in Graves' hyperthyroidism and ophthalmopathy.

Sequencing used peripheral blood mononuclear cells (PBMCs), obtained at new diagnosis, from a patient treated with antithyroid drugs. The receptors were gathered from a woman aged 25 to 45 with Graves disease. Both conserved end residues are part of each CDR3. The D gene is left open where the match is weak. Expanded clones are given a class, and other clones once, few, many or no size at all.

clone_size: -; j_call: TRBJ2-3; d_call: TRBD2; v_call: TRBV19; cdr3_aa: CASRVAGGRFSTDTQYF; cdr3_nt: TGTGCCAGTAGAGTCGCGGGAGGCCGGTTTAGCACAGATACGCAGTATTTT
clone_size: -; j_call: TRBJ2-7; d_call: -; v_call: TRBV2; cdr3_aa: CASSGTRSYF; cdr3_nt: TGTGCCAGCAGTGGGACACGGTCGTACTTC
clone_size: few; j_call: TRBJ1-5; d_call: TRBD1; v_call: TRBV12-3/TRBV12-4; cdr3_aa: CASSPRQGSNQPQHF; cdr3_nt: TGTGCCAGCAGTCCCCGACAGGGAAGCAATCAGCCCCAGCATTTT
clone_size: many; j_call: TRBJ2-2; d_call: -; v_call: TRBV30; cdr3_aa: CAWSYMGDGELFF; cdr3_nt: TGTGCCTGGAGCTACATGGGTGACGGGGAGCTGTTTTTT
clone_size: many; j_call: TRBJ2-2; d_call: -; v_call: TRBV24-1; cdr3_aa: CATSDSFTGRAGTGELFF; cdr3_nt: TGTGCCACCAGTGATTCCTTCACAGGGCGCGCCGGCACCGGGGAGCTGTTTTTT
clone_size: many; j_call: TRBJ2-2; d_call: -; v_call: TRBV2; cdr3_aa: CASSAVPVEMLAGELFF; cdr3_nt: TGTGCCAGCAGTGCGGTACCAGTCGAAATGCTTGCCGGGGAGCTGTTTTTT
clone_size: few; j_call: TRBJ2-2; d_call: -; v_call: TRBV4-3; cdr3_aa: CASSQDRAGNTGELFF; cdr3_nt: TGCGCCAGCAGCCAAGACCGGGCAGGGAACACCGGGGAGCTGTTTTTT
clone_size: -; j_call: TRBJ2-1; d_call: TRBD2; v_call: TRBV20-1; cdr3_aa: CSARDGLAGMNEQFF; cdr3_nt: TGCAGTGCTAGGGACGGACTAGCGGGTATGAATGAGCAGTTCTTC
clone_size: many; j_call: TRBJ1-1; d_call: -; v_call: TRBV6-1; cdr3_aa: CASDNLNTEAFF; cdr3_nt: TGTGCCAGCGATAATCTGAACACTGAAGCTTTCTTT
clone_size: -; j_call: TRBJ2-5; d_call: -; v_call: TRBV7-9; cdr3_aa: CASSSQVPRETQYF; cdr3_nt: TGTGCCAGCAGCTCACAGGTCCCCAGGGAGACCCAGTACTTC
clone_size: few; j_call: TRBJ2-1; d_call: TRBD2; v_call: TRBV19; cdr3_aa: CASSLRAGGWDEQFF; cdr3_nt: TGTGCCAGTAGTTTGCGAGCGGGAGGTTGGGATGAGCAGTTCTTC
clone_size: -; j_call: TRBJ2-7; d_call: TRBD2; v_call: TRBV29-1; cdr3_aa: CSAHLGRAEEQYF; cdr3_nt: TGCAGCGCTCATCTCGGGAGGGCCGAAGAGCAGTACTTC
clone_size: many; j_call: TRBJ2-5; d_call: -; v_call: TRBV2; cdr3_aa: CASRAPPGYSGETQYF; cdr3_nt: TGTGCCAGCAGAGCCCCGCCGGGTTACAGCGGAGAGACCCAGTACTTC
clone_size: many; j_call: TRBJ1-2; d_call: -; v_call: TRBV30; cdr3_aa: CAWSVGTYGYTF; cdr3_nt: TGTGCCTGGAGTGTTGGTACCTATGGCTACACCTTC
clone_size: many; j_call: TRBJ2-7; d_call: -; v_call: TRBV3-1; cdr3_aa: CASSQGFAGEQYF; cdr3_nt: TGTGCCAGCAGCCAAGGGTTCGCGGGCGAGCAGTACTTC
clone_size: many; j_call: TRBJ2-1; d_call: -; v_call: TRBV20-1; cdr3_aa: CSARGDFGSIEQFF; cdr3_nt: TGCAGTGCTAGAGGGGACTTTGGGTCGATTGAGCAGTTCTTC
clone_size: -; j_call: TRBJ2-7; d_call: -; v_call: TRBV9; cdr3_aa: CASSVGGYVYEQYF; cdr3_nt: TGTGCCAGCAGCGTAGGGGGATACGTCTACGAGCAGTACTTC
clone_size: many; j_call: TRBJ1-5; d_call: -; v_call: TRBV6-1; cdr3_aa: CASSEARGPGQPQHF; cdr3_nt: TGTGCCAGCAGTGAAGCGCGAGGTCCTGGACAGCCCCAGCATTTT
clone_size: -; j_call: TRBJ2-6; d_call: -; v_call: TRBV29-1; cdr3_aa: CSVVIKSFSGANVLTF; cdr3_nt: TGCAGCGTCGTGATTAAAAGTTTCTCTGGGGCCAACGTCCTGACTTTC
clone_size: many; j_call: TRBJ2-7; d_call: TRBD2; v_call: TRBV13; cdr3_aa: CASSATSGRYEQYF; cdr3_nt: TGTGCCAGCAGCGCGACTAGCGGGAGGTACGAGCAGTACTTC
clone_size: -; j_call: TRBJ2-4; d_call: TRBD2; v_call: TRBV28; cdr3_aa: CAGSLGLIGAGVLKNIQYF; cdr3_nt: TGTGCCGGCAGTTTGGGACTGATCGGAGCGGGAGTCCTCAAAAACATTCAGTACTTC
clone_size: few; j_call: TRBJ2-1; d_call: -; v_call: TRBV19; cdr3_aa: CASSTPLGRTYNEQFF; cdr3_nt: TGTGCCAGTAGTACTCCACTAGGCAGAACCTACAATGAGCAGTTCTTC
clone_size: many; j_call: TRBJ2-2; d_call: -; v_call: TRBV18; cdr3_aa: CASSSERNTGELFF; cdr3_nt: TGTGCCAGCTCTAGCGAGAGGAACACCGGGGAGCTGTTTTTT
clone_size: few; j_call: TRBJ1-1; d_call: TRBD1; v_call: TRBV18; cdr3_aa: CASSRNTGVTEAFF; cdr3_nt: TGTGCCAGCTCACGCAATACAGGGGTGACTGAAGCTTTCTTT
clone_size: many; j_call: TRBJ2-2; d_call: -; v_call: TRBV12-5; cdr3_aa: CASGDPGGTKTGELFF; cdr3_nt: TGTGCTAGTGGCGATCCAGGGGGGACGAAGACCGGGGAGCTGTTTTTT